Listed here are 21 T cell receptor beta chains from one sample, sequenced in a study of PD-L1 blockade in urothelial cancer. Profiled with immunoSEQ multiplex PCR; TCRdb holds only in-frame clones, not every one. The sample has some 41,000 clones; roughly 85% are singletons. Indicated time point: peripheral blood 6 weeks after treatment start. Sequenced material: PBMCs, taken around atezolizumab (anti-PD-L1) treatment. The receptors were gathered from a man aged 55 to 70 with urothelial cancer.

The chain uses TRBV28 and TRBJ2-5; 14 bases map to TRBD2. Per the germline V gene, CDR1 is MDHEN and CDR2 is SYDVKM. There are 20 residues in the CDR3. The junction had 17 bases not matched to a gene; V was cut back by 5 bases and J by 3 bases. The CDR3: CASSPRSPGTSGGLKETQYF. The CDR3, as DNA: TGTGCCAGCAGTCCGAGATCCCCCGGGACTAGCGGGGGCCTAAAAGAGACCCAGTACTTC. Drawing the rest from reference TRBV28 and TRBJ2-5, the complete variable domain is DVKVTQSSRYLVKRTGEKVFLECVQDMDHENMFWYRQDPGLGLRLIYFSYDVKMKEKGDIPEGYSVSREKKERFSLILESASTNQTSMYLCASSPRSPGTSGGLKETQYFGPGTRLLVL.

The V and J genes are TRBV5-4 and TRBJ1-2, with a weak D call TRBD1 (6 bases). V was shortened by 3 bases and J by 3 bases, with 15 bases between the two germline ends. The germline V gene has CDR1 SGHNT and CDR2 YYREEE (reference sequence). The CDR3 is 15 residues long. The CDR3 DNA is TGTGCCAGCAGCTCGAACAGGGTCGGGGACTATGGCTACACCTTC. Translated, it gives CASSSNRVGDYGYTF.

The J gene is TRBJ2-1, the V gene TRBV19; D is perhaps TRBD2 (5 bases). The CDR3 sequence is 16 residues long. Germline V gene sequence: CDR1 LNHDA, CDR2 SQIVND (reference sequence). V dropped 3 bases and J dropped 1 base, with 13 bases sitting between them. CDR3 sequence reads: CASSMKARGSYNEQFF. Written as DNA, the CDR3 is TGTGCCAGTAGTATGAAGGCTCGGGGTTCCTACAATGAGCAGTTCTTC.

The CDR3 here is CASSLGGTMLTMVPYEQYF. CDR3 in DNA: TGTGCCAGCTCCCTTGGGGGGACTATGCTTACCATGGTCCCCTACGAGCAGTACTTC. The chain has TRBV27 and TRBJ2-7; 7 nucleotides agree with TRBD2. Germline lookup yields CDR1 MNHEY and CDR2 SMNVEV (reference sequence). Germline trimming cut 8 bases from V and 2 bases from J; bases unmatched to any gene: 24. The CDR3 spans 19 residues.

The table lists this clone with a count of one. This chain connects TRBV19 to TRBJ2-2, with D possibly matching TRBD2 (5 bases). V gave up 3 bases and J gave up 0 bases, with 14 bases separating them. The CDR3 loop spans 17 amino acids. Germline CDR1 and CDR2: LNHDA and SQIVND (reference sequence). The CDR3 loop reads CASSIEWGDANTGELFF. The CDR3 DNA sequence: TGTGCCAGTAGTATCGAATGGGGAGACGCGAACACCGGGGAGCTGTTTTTT.

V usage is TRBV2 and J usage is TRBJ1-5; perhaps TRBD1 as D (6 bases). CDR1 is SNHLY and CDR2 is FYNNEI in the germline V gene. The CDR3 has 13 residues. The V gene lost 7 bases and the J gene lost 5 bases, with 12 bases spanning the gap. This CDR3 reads CASTGQIYQPQHF. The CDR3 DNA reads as TGTGCCAGCACAGGACAGATTTATCAGCCCCAGCATTTT. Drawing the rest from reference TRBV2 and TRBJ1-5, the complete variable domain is EPEVTQTPSHQVTQMGQEVILRCVPISNHLYFYWYRQILGQKVEFLVSFYNNEISEKSEIFDDQFSVERPDGSNFTLKIRSTKLEDSAMYFCASTGQIYQPQHFGDGTRLSIL.

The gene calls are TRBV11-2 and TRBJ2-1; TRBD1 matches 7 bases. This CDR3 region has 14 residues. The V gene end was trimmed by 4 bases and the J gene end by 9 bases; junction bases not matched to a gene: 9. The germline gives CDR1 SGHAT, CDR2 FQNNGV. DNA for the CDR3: TGTGCCAGCAGCTCCCCGGGACAGTTGGGTGAGCAGTTCTTC. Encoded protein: CASSSPGQLGEQFF.

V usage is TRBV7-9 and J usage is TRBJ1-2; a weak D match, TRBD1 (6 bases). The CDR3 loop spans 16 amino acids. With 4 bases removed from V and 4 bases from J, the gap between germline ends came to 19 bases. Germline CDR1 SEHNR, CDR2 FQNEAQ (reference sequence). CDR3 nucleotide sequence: TGTGCCAGCAGCTCCCCCTTGACAGGCTTTATCTATGGCTACACCTTC. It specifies CASSSPLTGFIYGYTF.

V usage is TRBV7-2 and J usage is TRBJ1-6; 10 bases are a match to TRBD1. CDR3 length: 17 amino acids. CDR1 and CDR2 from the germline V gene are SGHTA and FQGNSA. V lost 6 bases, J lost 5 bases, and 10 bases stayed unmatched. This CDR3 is CASRKPGQGKNNSPLHF. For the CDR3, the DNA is TGTGCCAGCAGGAAGCCGGGACAGGGGAAGAATAATTCACCCCTCCACTTT.

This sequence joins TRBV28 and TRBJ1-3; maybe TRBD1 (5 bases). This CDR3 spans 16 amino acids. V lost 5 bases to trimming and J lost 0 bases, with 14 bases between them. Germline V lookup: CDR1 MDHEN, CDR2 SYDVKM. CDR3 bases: TGTGCCAGCAGTACTCCCGGGGGAGACTCTGGAAACACCATATATTTT. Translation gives CASSTPGGDSGNTIYF.

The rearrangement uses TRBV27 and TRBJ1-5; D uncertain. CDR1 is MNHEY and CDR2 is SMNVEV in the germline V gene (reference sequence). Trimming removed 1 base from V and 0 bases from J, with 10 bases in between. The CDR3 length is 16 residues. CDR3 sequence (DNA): TGTGCCAGCAGTTTATTGGCGGGGTATAGCAATCAGCCCCAGCATTTT. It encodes CASSLLAGYSNQPQHF.

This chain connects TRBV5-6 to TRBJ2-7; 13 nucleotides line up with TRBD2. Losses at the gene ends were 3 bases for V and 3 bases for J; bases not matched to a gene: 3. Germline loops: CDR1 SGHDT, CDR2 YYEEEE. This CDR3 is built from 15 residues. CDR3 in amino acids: CASSSWTSGGYEQYF. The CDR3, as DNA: TGTGCCAGCAGCTCTTGGACTAGCGGGGGCTACGAGCAGTACTTC.

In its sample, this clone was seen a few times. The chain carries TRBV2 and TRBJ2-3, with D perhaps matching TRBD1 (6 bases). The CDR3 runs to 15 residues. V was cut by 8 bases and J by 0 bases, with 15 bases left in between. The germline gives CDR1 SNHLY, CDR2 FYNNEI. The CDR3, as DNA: TGTGCCAGCTGCCGACAAGGGGGTAGCACAGATACGCAGTATTTT. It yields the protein CASCRQGGSTDTQYF.

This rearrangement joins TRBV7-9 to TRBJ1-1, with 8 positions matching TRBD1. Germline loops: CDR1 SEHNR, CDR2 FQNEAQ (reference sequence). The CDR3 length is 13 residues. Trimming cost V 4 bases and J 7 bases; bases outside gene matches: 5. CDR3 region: CASSSGQGDEAFF. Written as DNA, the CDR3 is TGTGCCAGCAGCTCCGGACAGGGCGATGAAGCTTTCTTT.

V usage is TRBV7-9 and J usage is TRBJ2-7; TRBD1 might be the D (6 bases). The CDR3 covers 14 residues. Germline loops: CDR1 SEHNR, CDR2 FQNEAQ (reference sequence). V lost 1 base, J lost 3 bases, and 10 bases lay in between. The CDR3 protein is CASSLGAGDYEQYF. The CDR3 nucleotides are TGTGCCAGCAGCTTAGGGGCAGGGGACTACGAGCAGTACTTC.

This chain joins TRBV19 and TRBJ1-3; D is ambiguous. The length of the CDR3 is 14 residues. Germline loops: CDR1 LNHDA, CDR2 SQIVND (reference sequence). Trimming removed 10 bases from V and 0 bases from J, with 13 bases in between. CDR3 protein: CATGPGDSGNTIYF. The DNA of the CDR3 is TGTGCCACTGGTCCCGGGGACTCTGGAAACACCATATATTTT.

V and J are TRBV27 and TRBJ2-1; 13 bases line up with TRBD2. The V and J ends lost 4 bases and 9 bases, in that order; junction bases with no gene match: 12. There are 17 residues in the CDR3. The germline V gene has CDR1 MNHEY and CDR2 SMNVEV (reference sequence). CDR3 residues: CASSYLSGTSGDREQFF. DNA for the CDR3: TGTGCCAGCAGTTACCTAAGCGGGACTAGCGGGGACCGTGAGCAGTTCTTC.

The CDR3 DNA reads as TGTGCCAGCAGTTTATCGAGGAACAATAATGAAAAACTGTTTTTT. Amino acid sequence: CASSLSRNNNEKLFF. This chain links TRBV27 with TRBJ1-4; D uncertain. V shed 0 bases and J shed 4 bases, with 9 bases lying between them. CDR3 size: 15 residues. Per the germline V gene, CDR1 is MNHEY and CDR2 is SMNVEV (reference sequence).

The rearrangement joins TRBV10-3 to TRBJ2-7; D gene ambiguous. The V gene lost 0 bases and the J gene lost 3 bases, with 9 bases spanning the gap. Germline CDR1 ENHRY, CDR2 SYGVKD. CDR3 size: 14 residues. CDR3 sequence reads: CAISESPSDYEQYF. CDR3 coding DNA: TGTGCCATCAGTGAGTCTCCGTCAGACTACGAGCAGTACTTC.

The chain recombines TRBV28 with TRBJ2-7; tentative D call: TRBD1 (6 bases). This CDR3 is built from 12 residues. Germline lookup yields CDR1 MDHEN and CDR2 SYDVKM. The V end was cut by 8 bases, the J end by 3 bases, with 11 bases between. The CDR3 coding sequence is TGTGCCAGCCGACAGGCGGTCTACGAGCAGTACTTC. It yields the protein CASRQAVYEQYF.

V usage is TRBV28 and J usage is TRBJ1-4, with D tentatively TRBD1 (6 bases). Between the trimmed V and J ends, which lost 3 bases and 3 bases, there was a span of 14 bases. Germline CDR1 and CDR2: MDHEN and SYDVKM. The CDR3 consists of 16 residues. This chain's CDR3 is CASSFSGGTANEKLFF. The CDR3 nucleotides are TGTGCCAGCAGTTTTTCTGGGGGCACAGCTAATGAAAAACTGTTTTTT.